The rows below give T cell receptor beta chains drawn from one sample of a study of T cells and Merkel cell carcinoma outcomes. Method: immunoSEQ multiplex PCR; TCRdb's copy keeps in-frame clones and lacks some. The repertoire holds 500 or so clones, with about 87% as singletons. What was sequenced was tumor tissue from Merkel cell carcinoma. The source is a human donor with Merkel cell carcinoma. Both conserved end residues are part of each CDR3. A D gene is named only where the DNA matches it firmly. Not every row has a clone size; where given, it reads once, few, many or a size class.

abundance	d_gene	j_gene	v_gene	CDR3aa	CDR3nt
NA	NA	TRBJ2-1	TRBV5-1	CASSGGIGGYEQFF	TGCGCCAGCAGCGGGGGAATAGGAGGATATGAGCAGTTCTTC
NA	NA	TRBJ1-3	TRBV30	CAWSVILGNTIYF	TGTGCCTGGAGTGTTATCTTAGGAAACACCATATATTTT
NA	TRBD1	TRBJ1-2	TRBV6-1	CASSEEEGAYGYTF	TGTGCCAGCAGTGAAGAGGAGGGGGCCTATGGCTACACCTTC
NA	TRBD1	TRBJ2-3	TRBV6-5	CASSYGTEITDMQYF	TGTGCCAGCAGTTACGGGACAGAAATCACAGATATGCAGTATTTT
once	NA	TRBJ2-2	TRBV19	CASSPRLAGELFF	TGTGCCAGTAGTCCGCGACTAGCCGGGGAGCTGTTTTTT
NA	TRBD2	TRBJ2-3	TRBV4-2	CASSQEQAGVLSDTQYF	TGTGCCAGCAGCCAAGAACAAGCGGGGGTATTGTCAGATACGCAGTATTTT
NA	NA	TRBJ1-2	TRBV30	CAWWGRVGYTF	TGTGCCTGGTGGGGGCGGGTCGGCTACACCTTC
NA	NA	TRBJ2-5	TRBV18	CASSPPGSRETQYF	TGTGCCAGCTCACCACCGGGTAGTCGTGAGACCCAGTACTTC
NA	NA	TRBJ1-1	TRBV19	CASSIVWGTDTEAFF	TGTGCCAGTAGTATTGTCTGGGGGACCGACACTGAAGCTTTCTTT
NA	NA	TRBJ2-1	TRBV28	CASSIWGEQFF	TGTGCCAGCAGTATATGGGGTGAGCAGTTCTTC
NA	TRBD1	TRBJ2-1	TRBV29-1	CSVGTGLSSYNEQFF	TGCAGCGTTGGGACAGGCCTTAGCTCCTACAATGAGCAGTTCTTC
NA	NA	TRBJ1-5	TRBV19	CTSSDRWGFNQPQHF	TGTACCAGTAGTGATAGGTGGGGGTTCAATCAGCCCCAGCATTTT
NA	NA	TRBJ1-1	TRBV28	CASRPSGWAETEAFF	TGTGCCAGCAGGCCCTCTGGGTGGGCTGAAACTGAAGCTTTCTTT
NA	NA	TRBJ2-4	TRBV11-2	CASSLGLKNIQYF	TGTGCCAGCAGTCTTGGACTTAAAAACATTCAGTACTTC
NA	TRBD2	TRBJ2-1	TRBV11-2	CASSAPNKRGQFF	TGTGCCAGCAGCGCTCCAAACAAGCGGGGGCAGTTCTTC
NA	NA	TRBJ2-7	TRBV18	CASSESPNSYEQYF	TGTGCCAGCTCTGAGAGTCCCAACTCCTACGAGCAGTACTTC
few	TRBD1	TRBJ1-5	TRBV10-3	CAISESGTGSRQPQHF	TGTGCCATCAGTGAGTCGGGGACAGGGAGCCGGCAGCCCCAGCATTTT
NA	NA	TRBJ1-1	TRBV6-6	CASRDTEAFF	TGTGCCAGCAGGGACACTGAAGCTTTCTTT
NA	TRBD1	TRBJ1-5	TRBV6-1	CASSNTGGYQPQHF	TGTGCCAGCAGCAATACAGGGGGCTATCAGCCCCAGCATTTT
NA	NA	TRBJ2-5	TRBV5-1	CASGYRIQETQYF	TGCGCCAGCGGTTACAGAATTCAAGAGACCCAGTACTTC
NA	TRBD2	TRBJ2-7	TRBV6-5	CASSSGTSGSSYEQYF	TGTGCCAGCAGTTCAGGGACTAGCGGAAGCTCCTACGAGCAGTACTTC
NA	TRBD2	TRBJ2-7	TRBV7-8	CASSLTSGITYEQYF	TGTGCCAGCAGTCTGACTAGCGGGATTACGTACGAGCAGTACTTC
NA	TRBD2	TRBJ2-1	TRBV2	CASSTSGGLNEQFF	TGTGCCAGCAGTACTAGCGGGGGGCTCAATGAGCAGTTCTTC
NA	NA	TRBJ1-1	TRBV5-1	CASSLAKGGGTEAFF	TGCGCCAGCAGCTTGGCCAAGGGAGGGGGCACTGAAGCTTTCTTT
NA	NA	TRBJ1-1	TRBV19	CASSIGQGGWNTEAFF	TGTGCCAGTAGTATAGGGCAGGGTGGCTGGAACACTGAAGCTTTCTTT
NA	TRBD1	TRBJ1-2	TRBV18	CASSPGQGPGGYTF	TGTGCCAGCTCACCGGGACAGGGTCCGGGTGGCTACACCTTC
few	NA	TRBJ2-3	TRBV28	CASSPLSRLSTDTQYF	TGTGCCAGCAGTCCCCTGTCGAGGCTCTCCACAGATACGCAGTATTTT